There are many counts of the clone carrying this TCR beta chain. MiXCR was run by TCRdb on the 5' RACE reads, yielding one entry per CDR3 protein. The table shows 40,000 or so distinct CDR3 sequences, with approximately 5.5% occurring only once. V was cut by 0 bases and J by 8 bases, with 12 bases left in between. CDR1 DFQATT and CDR2 SNEGSKA come from the germline V gene (reference sequence). This CDR3 contains 13 residues. Described time point: sample taken at primary tumor resection. Unsorted whole RNA samples from tumor, nontumor lung or frozen PBMC were sequenced. This sample was taken from a study of spatial heterogeneity in lung cancer.

This specimen was PBMCs, taken at surgery. The genes are TRBV20-1 and TRBJ2-3; D is possibly TRBD1 (6 bases). This sequence was found in a female donor with early-stage non-small cell lung cancer. For the CDR3, the DNA is TGCAGTGCTAGAGACACAGGGTACGGTACGCAGTATTTT. Protein: CSARDTGYGTQYF.